Listed below are T cell receptor beta chains from one sample, sequenced in a study of blood T cells in healthy people across ages. TCRdb called the 5' RACE reads again in MiXCR, with one record for every CDR3 protein. The sample lists about 1.8 million distinct CDR3 sequences; around half were seen once. The specimen was blood. The source of these receptors is a woman between 35 and 50 years old in good health. Both conserved end residues are part of each CDR3. Each record gives: D gene, clone size, V gene, J gene, CDR3 DNA, CDR3 protein. D genes are given only for firm matches. The size field is filled for only some rows; it gives once, few, many or a size class.

D: -
size: -
V: TRBV28
J: TRBJ2-6
DNA: TGTGCCAGCACCCGGGGACGTTGGGATACGAGTGGGGCCAACGTCCTGACTTTC
CDR3: CASTRGRWDTSGANVLTF

D: TRBD1
size: few
V: TRBV5-1
J: TRBJ2-4
DNA: TGCGCCAGCAGCGCCGGTGGACAGGGATACATTCAGTACTTC
CDR3: CASSAGGQGYIQYF

D: -
size: few
V: TRBV9
J: TRBJ2-7
DNA: TGTGCCAGCAGCGTAGTGGCCTCCTCCTACGAGCAGTACTTC
CDR3: CASSVVASSYEQYF

D: -
size: -
V: TRBV20-1
J: TRBJ2-7
DNA: TGCAGTGCTCCCAGGAACTTGGGCTCCTACGAGCAGTACTTC
CDR3: CSAPRNLGSYEQYF

D: TRBD2
size: -
V: TRBV7-8
J: TRBJ2-3
DNA: TGTGCCGGCAGATCCTACGGGACTAGCGGCACAGATACGCAGTATTTT
CDR3: CAGRSYGTSGTDTQYF

D: -
size: once
V: TRBV27
J: TRBJ1-1
DNA: TGTGCCAGCAGTTCCTCCACCGGGACGAACACTGAAGCTTTCTTT
CDR3: CASSSSTGTNTEAFF

D: -
size: -
V: TRBV7-9
J: TRBJ1-5
DNA: TGTGCCAGCAGCAAGACAGAAAATCAGCCCCAGCATTTT
CDR3: CASSKTENQPQHF

D: -
size: -
V: TRBV4-3
J: TRBJ1-2
DNA: TGCGCCAGCAGCCAAGTTGGGTACTATGGCTACACCTTC
CDR3: CASSQVGYYGYTF

D: TRBD1
size: -
V: TRBV6-2/TRBV6-3
J: TRBJ2-7
DNA: TGTGCCAGCAGTTACTCCCTAACAGGGGGCGAGCAGTACTTC
CDR3: CASSYSLTGGEQYF

D: -
size: once
V: TRBV10-3
J: TRBJ1-5
DNA: TGTGCCATCGGACGGCAAAGCAATCAGCCCCAGCATTTT
CDR3: CAIGRQSNQPQHF

D: TRBD1
size: -
V: TRBV12-3/TRBV12-4
J: TRBJ2-3
DNA: TGTGCCAGCAGTTTGTGGGACAGGGGTTCAGATACGCAGTATTTT
CDR3: CASSLWDRGSDTQYF

D: -
size: -
V: TRBV29-1
J: TRBJ2-5
DNA: TGCAGCGTCCGTCGGGGTCCCGAGACCCAGTACTTC
CDR3: CSVRRGPETQYF

D: -
size: -
V: TRBV4-1
J: TRBJ2-1
DNA: TGCGCCAGCAGCCAAGAAGCCGACACAACCAACAATGAGCAGTTCTTC
CDR3: CASSQEADTTNNEQFF

D: -
size: many
V: TRBV3-1
J: TRBJ1-2
DNA: TGTGCCAGCAGTCCAGACAGCGGCTATGGCTACACCTTC
CDR3: CASSPDSGYGYTF

D: -
size: -
V: TRBV11-2
J: TRBJ2-5
DNA: TGTGCCAGCAGCCGGACGGGATCACGGGAGACCCAGTACTTC
CDR3: CASSRTGSRETQYF

D: TRBD1
size: -
V: TRBV3-1
J: TRBJ2-1
DNA: TGTGCCAGCAGCCAGGATTCGGGACAGGGCTACAATGAGCAGTTCTTC
CDR3: CASSQDSGQGYNEQFF

D: -
size: -
V: TRBV28
J: TRBJ1-2
DNA: TGTGCCAGCAGTTCGGGGGCGGAGGGGAACTATGGCTACACCTTC
CDR3: CASSSGAEGNYGYTF

D: -
size: -
V: TRBV6-2/TRBV6-3
J: TRBJ2-1
DNA: TGTGCCAGCCCTAAAAGTTTTCACAGGGCGTACAATGAGCAGTTCTTC
CDR3: CASPKSFHRAYNEQFF

D: -
size: -
V: TRBV6-1
J: TRBJ2-7
DNA: TGTGCCAGCAGGACCCCAAACTACGAGCAGTACTTC
CDR3: CASRTPNYEQYF

D: -
size: -
V: TRBV6-5
J: TRBJ1-1
DNA: TGTGCCAGCAGTTACTCGTGGCGTGCGGCAGGCAACACTGAAGCTTTCTTT
CDR3: CASSYSWRAAGNTEAFF

D: -
size: -
V: TRBV18
J: TRBJ2-3
DNA: TGTGCCGGCTCACCAACGGACCGCACAGATACGCAGTATTTT
CDR3: CAGSPTDRTDTQYF

D: -
size: few
V: TRBV20-1
J: TRBJ1-1
DNA: TGCAGTGCTAGATTCAGGACAGCGAACACTGAAGCTTTCTTT
CDR3: CSARFRTANTEAFF

D: -
size: -
V: TRBV15
J: TRBJ2-7
DNA: TGTGCCACCAGCAGAGATCCTACGGACGAGCAGTACTTC
CDR3: CATSRDPTDEQYF

D: -
size: few
V: TRBV10-3
J: TRBJ2-5
DNA: TGTGCCATCAAAGGGGCCGGGAACGGAGAGACCCAGTACTTC
CDR3: CAIKGAGNGETQYF

D: TRBD2
size: once
V: TRBV20-1
J: TRBJ2-6
DNA: TGCAGTGCCAAGCGGGGGGCTGTTAGCTCTGGGGCCAACGTCCTGACTTTC
CDR3: CSAKRGAVSSGANVLTF

D: -
size: few
V: TRBV27
J: TRBJ2-7
DNA: TGTGCCAGCAGTTTTGGCAGGAGCAACGAGCAGTACTTC
CDR3: CASSFGRSNEQYF

D: TRBD2
size: -
V: TRBV6-6
J: TRBJ2-3
DNA: TGTGCCGGCACCGCCGGGACTAGCGGGGGGCCCACAGATACGCAGTATTTT
CDR3: CAGTAGTSGGPTDTQYF

D: TRBD1
size: -
V: TRBV4-3
J: TRBJ1-2
DNA: TGCGCCAGCAGCCAAGAGAGGGCAACAGGGGGCGTTAACTATGGCTACACCTTC
CDR3: CASSQERATGGVNYGYTF

D: TRBD1
size: -
V: TRBV11-2
J: TRBJ2-4
DNA: TGTGCCAGCACCCAGACAGGGACCAAAAACATTCAGTACTTC
CDR3: CASTQTGTKNIQYF

D: -
size: few
V: TRBV12-3/TRBV12-4
J: TRBJ1-1
DNA: TGTGCCAGCAGTTCTTTGGGTAGGGGGATCACTGAAGCTTTCTTT
CDR3: CASSSLGRGITEAFF

D: TRBD1
size: -
V: TRBV6-5
J: TRBJ1-5
DNA: TGTGCCAGCAGTAATCAGGGGGGCCAAATCAATCAGCCCCAGCATTTT
CDR3: CASSNQGGQINQPQHF

D: -
size: once
V: TRBV7-2
J: TRBJ2-5
DNA: TGTGCCGGCAGCTTCGCCCTTCGACAGTCCAGTGGGGAGACCCAGTACTTC
CDR3: CAGSFALRQSSGETQYF

D: TRBD2
size: -
V: TRBV5-5
J: TRBJ2-3
DNA: TGTGCCAGCAGCGAGAAGAGGACTAGCGGGGGTGGAGATACGCAGTATTTT
CDR3: CASSEKRTSGGGDTQYF

D: -
size: -
V: TRBV24-1
J: TRBJ1-5
DNA: TGTGCCACCAGTGCTGGGGACACACAGCCCCAGCATTTT
CDR3: CATSAGDTQPQHF

D: TRBD1
size: many
V: TRBV9
J: TRBJ2-7
DNA: TGTGCCAGCAGCGTTCGGACAGGGATATCCTACGAGCAGTACTTC
CDR3: CASSVRTGISYEQYF

D: -
size: -
V: TRBV9
J: TRBJ2-3
DNA: TGTGCCAGCAGCGTAGCTTTGGAGGTACCCGGGAAAGATACGCAGTATTTT
CDR3: CASSVALEVPGKDTQYF

D: TRBD1
size: -
V: TRBV4-2
J: TRBJ2-1
DNA: TGTGCCAGCAGCCAAATAAGAACAGGGGGCTCCTACAATGGGCAGTTCTTC
CDR3: CASSQIRTGGSYNGQFF

D: TRBD2
size: -
V: TRBV10-2
J: TRBJ2-7
DNA: TGCGCCAGCACTCAACCCGGGACTAGTTACGAGCAGTACTTC
CDR3: CASTQPGTSYEQYF

D: -
size: -
V: TRBV24-1
J: TRBJ2-3
DNA: TGTGCCACCAGTGATTTGGGAGAGAGGACAGATACGCAGTATTTT
CDR3: CATSDLGERTDTQYF

D: TRBD2
size: -
V: TRBV11-2
J: TRBJ2-7
DNA: TGTGCCAGCAGCTTTGCTAGCGGGGGGGCCAAAGTTCTGCACGAGCAGTACTTC
CDR3: CASSFASGGAKVLHEQYF

D: -
size: few
V: TRBV7-9
J: TRBJ2-3
DNA: TGTGCCAGCAGCTTAAGTGTAATATCAGATACGCAGTATTTT
CDR3: CASSLSVISDTQYF

D: TRBD1
size: -
V: TRBV24-1
J: TRBJ2-1
DNA: TGTGCCACCAGTGATTACCTCCCGGGACAGGGCTACAATGAGCAGTTCTTC
CDR3: CATSDYLPGQGYNEQFF

D: -
size: -
V: TRBV7-3
J: TRBJ2-3
DNA: TGTGCCAGCAGCTTAAATGGGAGGGGGACCACAGATACGCAGTATTTT
CDR3: CASSLNGRGTTDTQYF

D: TRBD1
size: few
V: TRBV20-1
J: TRBJ2-7
DNA: TGCAGTGCTAGAGTCCCGGGACAGAGCTCCTACGAGCAGTACTTC
CDR3: CSARVPGQSSYEQYF

D: -
size: -
V: TRBV2
J: TRBJ2-7
DNA: TGTGCCAGCAGTGACCGACTACCGGACTACGAGCAGTACTTC
CDR3: CASSDRLPDYEQYF

D: -
size: -
V: TRBV7-2
J: TRBJ2-3
DNA: TGTGCCAGCAGCACGCCTCGGTTTGGTGGAGATTCGCCAGATACGCAGTATTTT
CDR3: CASSTPRFGGDSPDTQYF

D: -
size: -
V: TRBV10-3
J: TRBJ2-7
DNA: TGTGCCATCAGTGAGGCCACCAACAGGGTCGAGCAGTACTTC
CDR3: CAISEATNRVEQYF

D: TRBD1
size: few
V: TRBV6-4
J: TRBJ2-1
DNA: TGTGCCAGCAGTGCCACAGCCGGGACAGGGCTCTACAATGAGCAGTTCTTC
CDR3: CASSATAGTGLYNEQFF

D: TRBD1
size: few
V: TRBV7-9
J: TRBJ1-4
DNA: TGTGCCAGCAGCTCCGGGACAGGTTATAATGAAAAACTGTTTTTT
CDR3: CASSSGTGYNEKLFF

D: -
size: -
V: TRBV7-9
J: TRBJ1-1
DNA: TGTGCCAGCTCCCTAGGGGGTCTTTCGAACACTGAAGCTTTCTTT
CDR3: CASSLGGLSNTEAFF

D: -
size: -
V: TRBV5-1
J: TRBJ1-4
DNA: TGCGCCAGCAGCTTGGTAGCAGATGAACCGACTAATGAAAAACTGTTTTTT
CDR3: CASSLVADEPTNEKLFF

D: -
size: many
V: TRBV7-2
J: TRBJ2-5
DNA: TGTGCCAGCAGTCCCGCTGGGGAGACCCAGTACTTC
CDR3: CASSPAGETQYF

D: TRBD2
size: -
V: TRBV7-2
J: TRBJ2-7
DNA: TGTGCCAGCAGCCATTCCGGGGGGAACGGCGAGCAGTACTTC
CDR3: CASSHSGGNGEQYF

D: TRBD2
size: -
V: TRBV12-3/TRBV12-4
J: TRBJ2-1
DNA: TGTGCCAGCGTGCCGGGGGGGCCTCTGAATGAGCAGTTCTTC
CDR3: CASVPGGPLNEQFF

D: TRBD2
size: -
V: TRBV6-5
J: TRBJ2-1
DNA: TGTGCCAGCAGTTACGAGCGGGGGTACAATGAGCGGTTCTTC
CDR3: CASSYERGYNERFF

D: TRBD2
size: few
V: TRBV12-3/TRBV12-4
J: TRBJ2-5
DNA: TGTGCCAGCAGTTTTGTTGTTCTAGCGGGGGCCCAAGAGACCCAGTACTTC
CDR3: CASSFVVLAGAQETQYF

D: TRBD2
size: -
V: TRBV6-6
J: TRBJ2-1
DNA: TGTGCCAGCAGTTCGACTAGCGGGGGGGCCCACTCTGGTGAGCAGTTCTTC
CDR3: CASSSTSGGAHSGEQFF

D: TRBD2
size: -
V: TRBV9
J: TRBJ2-3
DNA: TGTGCCAGCAGCGTAGATCCGGGACTAGCGGTATCAGATACGCAGTATTTT
CDR3: CASSVDPGLAVSDTQYF

D: -
size: few
V: TRBV6-2/TRBV6-3
J: TRBJ2-4
DNA: TGTGCCAGCAGTCCCCCTGACGGAGTAGCGCTGGCCAAAAACATTCAGTACTTC
CDR3: CASSPPDGVALAKNIQYF

D: -
size: -
V: TRBV5-1
J: TRBJ2-4
DNA: TGCGCCAGCAGCTGGGACCACCTCAAAAACATTCAGTACTTC
CDR3: CASSWDHLKNIQYF